Below are 23 T cell receptor beta chains sequenced from a single sample in a study of T cells in Graves' hyperthyroidism and ophthalmopathy. The CDR3 regions of TCR beta were amplified from RNA transcripts. The HTBI set primed first-round TCR CDR3 RT-PCR. TCRdb re-analysed the multiplex PCR reads in MiXCR, keeping a single row per CDR3 protein. The sample gives 250,000 to 300,000 distinct CDR3 sequences, roughly 15% of which show up once; 13% is in the top ten. Sequencing input: blood. These receptor sequences come from a woman aged 40-49 years with Graves' hyperthyroidism that later progressed to Graves' ophthalmopathy.

This clonotype was observed many times. This sequence joins TRBV19 and TRBJ2-2; D is undetermined. Germline V gene data show CDR1 as LNHDA and CDR2 as SQIVND (reference sequence). Deletions cut 1 base from V and 0 bases from J, with 15 bases between. The CDR3 spans 18 residues. The CDR3 DNA reads TGTGCCAGTAGTATAGGGTTTGAGGTCAGAACGAACACCGGGGAGCTGTTTTTT. Translated, it gives CASSIGFEVRTNTGELFF.

This clonotype turned up a few times. CDR3 region: CASSPLRGASTDTQYF. Written as DNA, the CDR3 is TGTGCCAGCAGCCCGTTGCGGGGGGCTAGCACAGATACGCAGTATTTT. The chain links TRBV7-9 to TRBJ2-3; 8 bases agree with TRBD2. J lost 0 bases, V lost 5 bases, and 7 bases had no gene match. The germline gives CDR1 SEHNR, CDR2 FQNEAQ (reference sequence). The CDR3 sequence is 16 residues long.

This clonotype was seen a handful of times. This sequence joins TRBV10-1 and TRBJ1-1, with no clear D. The V and J ends lost 2 bases and 0 bases respectively, with 7 bases between them. This CDR3 spans 14 amino acids. Germline CDR1 is WNHNN and CDR2 is SYGVQD (reference sequence). DNA of the CDR3: TGCGCCAGCAGTGAGACAGTCATGAACACTGAAGCTTTCTTT. Its translation: CASSETVMNTEAFF.

This clonotype was picked up many times. The V and J genes are TRBV11-2 and TRBJ1-1; D not certain. CDR1 is SGHAT, CDR2 FQNNGV, per germline. CDR3 size: 18 residues. V dropped 4 bases and J dropped 6 bases, with 27 bases sitting between them. This chain's CDR3 is CASSSIRSPGEGRPEAFF. The CDR3 region has the DNA TGTGCCAGCAGCTCCATCCGATCGCCGGGAGAAGGGCGCCCTGAAGCTTTCTTT.

This clonotype was counted at least ten times. The chain carries TRBV28 and TRBJ2-3; 12 positions match TRBD2. The J segment lost 2 bases and the V segment lost 3 bases, leaving 15 bases of the junction unmatched. The CDR3 has 20 amino acids. Germline V lookup: CDR1 MDHEN, CDR2 SYDVKM. The CDR3 coding sequence is TGTGCCAGCAGTTTTGACCCGCTAGCGGGAGGGCCTGATGACACAGATACGCAGTATTTT. Its translation: CASSFDPLAGGPDDTDTQYF.

This clonotype was observed many times. The chain joins TRBV19 to TRBJ2-7; the D gene is possibly TRBD2 (5 bases). CDR1 LNHDA and CDR2 SQIVND come from the germline V gene (reference sequence). This CDR3 contains 13 residues. V was trimmed by 9 bases and J by 2 bases, leaving 14 bases between them. The CDR3: CASSLAGAYEQYF. CDR3 in DNA: TGTGCCAGCAGTTTAGCCGGGGCCTACGAGCAGTACTTC.

This clonotype showed up many times. The J gene is TRBJ2-7, the V gene TRBV14; D remains ambiguous. The CDR3 totals 13 residues. V shed 3 bases and J shed 6 bases, with 12 bases lying between them. Germline values: CDR1 SGHDN, CDR2 FVKESK. The chain's CDR3 is CASSQGKLREQYF. The CDR3 DNA reads TGTGCCAGCAGCCAGGGCAAACTACGCGAGCAGTACTTC.

The chain combines TRBV6-1 with TRBJ2-3; TRBD2 aligns across 12 bases. The CDR3 is 16 amino acids. With 5 bases clipped from V and 8 bases from J, the junction kept 11 bases outside the gene matches. CDR1 is MNHNS and CDR2 is SASEGT in the germline V gene. CDR3 residues: CASSPRLAGVGGTQYF. DNA for the CDR3: TGTGCCAGCAGTCCGAGACTAGCGGGAGTTGGTGGTACGCAGTATTTT.

This clonotype has a count of ten or more. The chain uses TRBV11-2 and TRBJ2-7, with TRBD2 matching 14 bases. CDR1 and CDR2 (germline): SGHAT, FQNNGV. This CDR3 is 19 amino acids long. V lost 5 bases, J lost 4 bases, and 16 bases stayed unmatched. CDR3 amino acids: CASSLMGLAGAGPYYEQYF. The CDR3 coding sequence is TGTGCCAGCAGCCTCATGGGACTAGCGGGAGCAGGACCTTATTACGAGCAGTACTTC.

Many counts were recorded for this clonotype. This chain links TRBV29-1 with TRBJ2-7; D is perhaps TRBD2 (5 bases). The germline V and J ends were trimmed by 3 bases and 4 bases, with 19 bases remaining between them. The germline CDR1 and CDR2 sequences are SQVTM and ANQGSEA. The CDR3 runs to 15 residues. DNA for the CDR3: TGCAGCGTTGACTCTTGGCTAAGCGGAGGATACGAGCAGTACTTC. Translation: CSVDSWLSGGYEQYF.

This clonotype was counted many times. The rearrangement joins TRBV19 to TRBJ1-4, with D uncertain. Germline V gives CDR1 LNHDA, CDR2 SQIVND (reference sequence). This CDR3 contains 13 residues. With 6 bases removed from V and 5 bases from J, the gap between germline ends came to 10 bases. CDR3 residues: CASRRQINEKLFF. Written as DNA, the CDR3 is TGTGCCAGTAGAAGGCAGATCAATGAAAAACTGTTTTTT.

The chain carries TRBV28 and TRBJ2-3; D unresolved. The ends were cut back, 6 bases at V and 4 bases at J, with 14 bases in the middle. The CDR3 is made up of 14 amino acids. The germline V gene encodes CDR1 MDHEN and CDR2 SYDVKM. DNA for the CDR3: TGTGCCAGCAGCCCCCATCTGTCCGCAGATACGCAGTATTTT. Encoded protein: CASSPHLSADTQYF.

The chain combines TRBV20-1 with TRBJ2-7; D remains ambiguous. Germline CDR1 and CDR2: DFQATT and SNEGSKA (reference sequence). The V and J ends lost 3 bases and 0 bases respectively, with 6 bases between them. The CDR3 is 12 residues long. CDR3 coding DNA: TGCAGTGCTAGTCCCAGCTCCTACGAGCAGTACTTC. Protein sequence: CSASPSSYEQYF.

Many counts were recorded for this clonotype. The rearrangement links TRBV28 to TRBJ2-7; 8 nucleotides match TRBD2. CDR1 MDHEN and CDR2 SYDVKM come from the germline V gene. This CDR3 region has 14 residues. The ends lost 2 bases at V and 3 bases at J; junction bases unmatched: 3. This chain's CDR3 is CASSLGTRRYEQYF. CDR3 in DNA: TGTGCCAGCAGTTTAGGGACTAGGCGCTACGAGCAGTACTTC.

This clonotype was seen at least ten times. In nucleotides, the CDR3 is TGTGCCAGCAGGAAGGACAGGGACTATAATTCACCCCTCCACTTT. This sequence encodes CASRKDRDYNSPLHF. The chain employs TRBV12-3 or TRBV12-4 and TRBJ1-6; TRBD1 matches at 8 bases. The ends lost 6 bases at V and 3 bases at J; junction bases unmatched: 4. The CDR3 is 15 amino acids.

This clonotype was counted ten times or more. This chain uses TRBV3-1 with TRBJ2-3; D uncertain. The CDR3 runs to 16 residues. V was pared by 1 base and J by 0 bases, with 11 bases between. Looked up from germline, CDR1 is LGHDT and CDR2 is YNNKEL (reference sequence). CDR3 coding DNA: TGTGCCAGCAGCCAAGTCAAAACAGCTAGCACAGATACGCAGTATTTT. This sequence encodes CASSQVKTASTDTQYF.

This clonotype was recorded many times. The DNA of the CDR3 is TGCAGTGCTAGGGGTGTGGGAGAGACCCAGTACTTC. This sequence encodes CSARGVGETQYF. This chain uses TRBV20-1 with TRBJ2-5; D call uncertain. Germline V gene lookup returns CDR1 DFQATT and CDR2 SNEGSKA (reference sequence). V dropped 3 bases and J dropped 4 bases, with 9 bases sitting between them. The CDR3 extends over 12 amino acids.

This clonotype was detected many times. V and J are TRBV20-1 and TRBJ2-3, with a weak D call TRBD1 (5 bases). The CDR3 has 13 residues. CDR1 and CDR2 (germline): DFQATT, SNEGSKA (reference sequence). The V gene lost 6 bases and the J gene lost 2 bases, with 12 bases spanning the gap. This CDR3 reads CSATRTSTDTQYF. Written as DNA, the CDR3 is TGCAGTGCAACGCGGACATCCACAGATACGCAGTATTTT.

This clonotype has a count of ten or more. This chain joins TRBV6-1 and TRBJ1-4; D is uncertain. V lost 5 bases and J lost 2, with 15 bases in between. The CDR3 is 16 amino acids. CDR1 is MNHNS, CDR2 SASEGT, per germline. CDR3 sequence: CASSSLRTTTNEKLFF. CDR3 bases: TGTGCCAGCAGTTCACTTCGGACGACGACTAATGAAAAACTGTTTTTT.

Only a few counts were recorded for this clonotype. The V call is TRBV10-3, the J call TRBJ2-1, with 10 nucleotides matching TRBD2. Germline CDR1 and CDR2: ENHRY and SYGVKD. The CDR3 has 14 residues. V shed 8 bases, J shed 9 bases, and the junction held 10 bases outside the gene matches. The CDR3 DNA follows: TGTGCCATCGGGGAGCGGGAGGGCCACGGTGAGCAGTTCTTC. Translated, it gives CAIGEREGHGEQFF.

The sample holds a few counts of this clonotype. This rearrangement joins TRBV5-6 to TRBJ2-3; 8 bases agree with TRBD2. CDR3 size: 16 residues. J lost 1 base, V lost 2 bases, and 6 bases had no gene match. Per the germline V gene, CDR1 is SGHDT and CDR2 is YYEEEE. DNA for the CDR3: TGTGCCAGCAGCTTAACAGCGGGAGATGGCACAGATACGCAGTATTTT. Protein sequence: CASSLTAGDGTDTQYF.

There are many counts of this clonotype. The chain uses TRBV14 and TRBJ1-1; D is ambiguous. Trimming stripped 0 bases from V and 9 bases from J, with 11 bases between. This CDR3 contains 13 residues. In germline, CDR1 is SGHDN, CDR2 FVKESK. The CDR3 region has the DNA TGTGCCAGCAGCCAAGATATTCCGGGTAAAGCTTTCTTT. It encodes CASSQDIPGKAFF.

This clonotype was seen at least ten times. This chain uses TRBV2 with TRBJ2-2; unclear D gene. The germline gives CDR1 SNHLY, CDR2 FYNNEI. The CDR3 runs 13 residues. V gave up 6 bases and J gave up 0 bases, with 5 bases separating them. CDR3 amino acids: CASRVSNTGELFF. DNA of the CDR3: TGTGCCAGCAGGGTGTCGAACACCGGGGAGCTGTTTTTT.